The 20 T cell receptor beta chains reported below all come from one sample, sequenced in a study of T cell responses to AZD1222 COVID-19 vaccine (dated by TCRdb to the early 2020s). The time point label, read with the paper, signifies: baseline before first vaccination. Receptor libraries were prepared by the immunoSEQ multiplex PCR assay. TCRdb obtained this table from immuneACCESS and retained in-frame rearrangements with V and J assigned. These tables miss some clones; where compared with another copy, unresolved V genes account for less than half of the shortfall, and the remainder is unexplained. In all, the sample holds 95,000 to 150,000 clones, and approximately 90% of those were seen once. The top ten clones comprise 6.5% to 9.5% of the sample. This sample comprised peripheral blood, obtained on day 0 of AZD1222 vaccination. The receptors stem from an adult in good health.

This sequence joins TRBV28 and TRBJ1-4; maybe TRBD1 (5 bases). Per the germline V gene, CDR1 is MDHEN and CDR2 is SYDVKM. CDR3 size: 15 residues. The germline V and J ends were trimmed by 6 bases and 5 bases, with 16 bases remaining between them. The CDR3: CASSQGASRNEKLFF. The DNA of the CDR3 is TGTGCCAGCAGCCAGGGTGCCAGTCGAAATGAAAAACTGTTTTTT.

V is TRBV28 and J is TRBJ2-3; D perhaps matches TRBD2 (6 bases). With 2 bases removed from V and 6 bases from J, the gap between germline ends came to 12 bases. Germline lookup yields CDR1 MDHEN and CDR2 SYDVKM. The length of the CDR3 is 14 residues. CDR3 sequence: CASSLGQGGDTQYF. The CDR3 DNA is TGTGCCAGCAGTTTAGGCCAGGGAGGCGATACGCAGTATTTT.

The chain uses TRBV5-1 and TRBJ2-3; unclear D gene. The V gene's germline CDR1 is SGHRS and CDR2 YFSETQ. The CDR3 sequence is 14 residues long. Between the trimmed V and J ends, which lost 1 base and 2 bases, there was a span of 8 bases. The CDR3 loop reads CASSLRSSTDTQYF. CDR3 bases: TGCGCCAGCAGCTTGCGGTCCTCCACAGATACGCAGTATTTT.

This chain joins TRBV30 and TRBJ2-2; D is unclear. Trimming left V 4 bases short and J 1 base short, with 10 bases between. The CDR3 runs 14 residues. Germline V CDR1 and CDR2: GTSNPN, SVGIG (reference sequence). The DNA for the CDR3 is TGTGCCTGGACCCGAAGGTGGAACACCGGGGAGCTGTTTTTT. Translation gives CAWTRRWNTGELFF.

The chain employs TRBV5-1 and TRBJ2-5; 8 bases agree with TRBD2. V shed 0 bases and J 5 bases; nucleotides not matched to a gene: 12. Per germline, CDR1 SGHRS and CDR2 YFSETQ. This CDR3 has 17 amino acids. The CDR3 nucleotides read TGCGCCAGCAGCTTGGGCACTAAAGCGGGAGTACGGGAGACCCAGTACTTC. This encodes CASSLGTKAGVRETQYF.

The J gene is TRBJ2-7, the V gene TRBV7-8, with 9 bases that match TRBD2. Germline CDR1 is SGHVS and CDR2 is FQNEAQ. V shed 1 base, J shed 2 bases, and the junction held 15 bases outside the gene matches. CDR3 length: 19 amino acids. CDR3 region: CASSLVRRAGGGGAYEQYF. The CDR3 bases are TGTGCCAGCAGCTTAGTAAGGCGAGCGGGAGGAGGGGGGGCCTACGAGCAGTACTTC.

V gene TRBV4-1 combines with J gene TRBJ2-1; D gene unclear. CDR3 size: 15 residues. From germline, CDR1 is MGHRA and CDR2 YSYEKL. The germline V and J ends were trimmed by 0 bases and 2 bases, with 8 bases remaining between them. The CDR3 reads CASSQDWVTYNEQFF. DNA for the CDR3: TGCGCCAGCAGCCAAGATTGGGTCACCTACAATGAGCAGTTCTTC.

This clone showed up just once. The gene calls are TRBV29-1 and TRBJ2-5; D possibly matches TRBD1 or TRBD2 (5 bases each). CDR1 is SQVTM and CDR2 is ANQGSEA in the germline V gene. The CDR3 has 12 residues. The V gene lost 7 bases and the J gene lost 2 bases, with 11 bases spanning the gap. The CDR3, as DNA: TGCAGCGGAGGGGTGGTACAAGAGACCCAGTACTTC. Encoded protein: CSGGVVQETQYF.

The CDR3 sequence is CASSALTGTGNTIYF. The CDR3 coding sequence is TGTGCCAGCAGCGCGCTGACAGGTACTGGAAACACCATATATTTT. The V and J genes are TRBV2 and TRBJ1-3; D is possibly TRBD1 (6 bases). The CDR3 runs to 15 residues. Trimming left V 6 bases short and J 2 bases short, with 14 bases between. Germline CDR1 SNHLY, CDR2 FYNNEI.

The CDR3 region is CASSAPEGGGYTF. The DNA for the CDR3 is TGTGCCAGCAGCGCCCCTGAAGGGGGTGGCTACACCTTC. This chain links TRBV9 with TRBJ1-2; maybe TRBD1 (6 bases). The CDR3 totals 13 residues. Germline CDR1 and CDR2: SGDLS and YYNGEE. V gave up 3 bases and J gave up 7 bases, with 13 bases separating them.

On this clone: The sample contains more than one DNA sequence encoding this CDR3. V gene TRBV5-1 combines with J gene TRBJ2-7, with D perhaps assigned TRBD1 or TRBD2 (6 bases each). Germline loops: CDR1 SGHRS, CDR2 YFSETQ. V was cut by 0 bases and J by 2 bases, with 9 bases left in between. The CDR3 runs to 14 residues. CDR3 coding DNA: TGCGCCAGCAGCTTGGAGGGGGGAACCTACGAGCAGTACTTC. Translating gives CASSLEGGTYEQYF. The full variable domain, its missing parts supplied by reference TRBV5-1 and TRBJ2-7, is KAGVTQTPRYLIKTRGQQVTLSCSPISGHRSVSWYQQTPGQGLQFLFEYFSETQRNKGNFPGRFSGRQFSNSRSEMNVSTLELGDSALYLCASSLEGGTYEQYFGPGTRLTVT.

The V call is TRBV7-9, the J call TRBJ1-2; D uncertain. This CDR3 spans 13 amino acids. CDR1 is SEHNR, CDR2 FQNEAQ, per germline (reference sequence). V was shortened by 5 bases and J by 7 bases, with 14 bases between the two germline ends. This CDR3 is CASSQDPRSGYTF. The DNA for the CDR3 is TGTGCCAGCAGCCAGGACCCGCGCTCTGGCTACACCTTC.

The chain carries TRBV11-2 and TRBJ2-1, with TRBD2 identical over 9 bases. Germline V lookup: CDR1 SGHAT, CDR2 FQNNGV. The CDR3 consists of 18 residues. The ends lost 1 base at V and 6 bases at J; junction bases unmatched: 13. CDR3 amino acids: CASSLVASGRRARNEQFF. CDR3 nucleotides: TGTGCCAGCAGCTTAGTGGCCAGCGGGAGGAGGGCGCGCAATGAGCAGTTCTTC.

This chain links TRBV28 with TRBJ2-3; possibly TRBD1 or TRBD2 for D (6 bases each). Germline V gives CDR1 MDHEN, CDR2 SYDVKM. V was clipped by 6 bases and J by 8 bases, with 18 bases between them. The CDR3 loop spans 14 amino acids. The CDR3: CASRPPDRGLTQYF. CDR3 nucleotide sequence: TGTGCCAGCAGGCCCCCGGACCGGGGGCTTACGCAGTATTTT.

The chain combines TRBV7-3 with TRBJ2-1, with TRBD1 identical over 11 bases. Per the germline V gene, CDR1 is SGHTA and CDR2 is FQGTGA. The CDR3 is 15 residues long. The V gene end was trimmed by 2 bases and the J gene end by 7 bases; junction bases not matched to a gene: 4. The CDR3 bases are TGTGCCAGCAGCTTAGGACAGGGGGCATGGAATGAGCAGTTCTTC. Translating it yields CASSLGQGAWNEQFF.

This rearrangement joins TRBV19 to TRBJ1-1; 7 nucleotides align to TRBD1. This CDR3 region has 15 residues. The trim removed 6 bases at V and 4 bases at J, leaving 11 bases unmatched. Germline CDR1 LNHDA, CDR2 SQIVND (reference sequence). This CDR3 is CASSDRVGLGTEAFF. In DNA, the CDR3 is TGTGCCAGTAGCGACAGGGTGGGGCTAGGCACTGAAGCTTTCTTT.

CDR3 sequence (DNA): TGTGCCAGCAGCTCCCTCCCGGGGGGACAGAGGGCTGAAAAACTGTTTTTT. Translation gives CASSSLPGGQRAEKLFF. The gene calls are TRBV7-7 and TRBJ1-4, with 7 bases aligning to TRBD1. The length of the CDR3 is 17 residues. CDR1 and CDR2 from the germline V gene are SSHAT and FNYEAQ (reference sequence). V was clipped by 4 bases and J by 7 bases; unmatched bases: 15.

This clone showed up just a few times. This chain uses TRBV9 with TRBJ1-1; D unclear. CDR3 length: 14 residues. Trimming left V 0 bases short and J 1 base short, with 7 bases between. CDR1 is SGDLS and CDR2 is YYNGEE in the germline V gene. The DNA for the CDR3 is TGTGCCAGCAGCGTAGCGGGAGGGAACACTGAAGCTTTCTTT. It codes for CASSVAGGNTEAFF.

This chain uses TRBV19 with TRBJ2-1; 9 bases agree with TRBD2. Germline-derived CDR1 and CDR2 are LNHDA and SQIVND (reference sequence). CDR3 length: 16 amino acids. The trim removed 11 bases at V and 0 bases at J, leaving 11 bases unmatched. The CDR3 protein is CAPDGLAGLSYNEQFF. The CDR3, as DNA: TGTGCCCCTGACGGGCTAGCGGGGCTCTCCTACAATGAGCAGTTCTTC.

CDR3 loop: CASGPGQAYEQYF. The CDR3 coding sequence is TGTGCCAGTGGACCGGGACAGGCCTACGAGCAGTACTTC. The rearrangement links TRBV19 to TRBJ2-7; TRBD1 matches at 8 bases. The V gene's germline CDR1 is LNHDA and CDR2 SQIVND (reference sequence). This CDR3 is built from 13 residues. V dropped 8 bases and J dropped 2; count of bases not matched to a gene: 5.